This T cell receptor beta chain was profiled in a study of control samples from healthy donors and cancer patients. Assay used: immunoSEQ multiplex PCR; TCRdb lists only in-frame clones, some missing. The sample records approximately 170,000 clones, about 90% being singletons. The CDR3 runs to 11 residues. V was shortened by 3 bases and J by 6 bases, with 3 bases between the two germline ends. Per germline, CDR1 MNHNS and CDR2 SASEGT. The chain has TRBV6-1 and TRBJ1-5; no definite D call. Sequencing was performed on blood. This clonotype was obtained from a woman aged 25-40 years in good health. The CDR3 bases are TGTGCCAGCAGTGAGTTTCAGCCCCAGCATTTT. Residues: CASSEFQPQHF.